This TCR beta chain came from a study of blood T cell repertoires in COVID-19. Study-wide context: Acute and convalescent COVID-19 specimens originated in the United States, Italy and Spain.

Original analysis: Quantification of nucleated cells was approximated via reference gene primer amplification. Only in-frame clones appear in the TCRdb table, and some are missing; sequencing was by immunoSEQ multiplex PCR. V, J and clone size derive from that table, while D and trimming were established from the DNA sequence. The sample includes around 180,000 clones, approximately 87% of them seen just once. CDR3 length equals 17 residues. Trimming took 1 base from V and 6 from J; bases not matched to a gene: 8. Germline CDR1 and CDR2: MGHRA and YSYEKL. The rearrangement joins TRBV4-1 to TRBJ2-2; 10 bases fit TRBD1. This TCR derives from a man between 65 and 85 years old with active or convalescent COVID-19. Input material: peripheral blood. The CDR3 loop reads CASSQGPSGQGSGELFF. The CDR3 DNA sequence: TGCGCCAGCAGCCAAGGCCCGTCGGGACAGGGGTCCGGGGAGCTGTTTTTT.